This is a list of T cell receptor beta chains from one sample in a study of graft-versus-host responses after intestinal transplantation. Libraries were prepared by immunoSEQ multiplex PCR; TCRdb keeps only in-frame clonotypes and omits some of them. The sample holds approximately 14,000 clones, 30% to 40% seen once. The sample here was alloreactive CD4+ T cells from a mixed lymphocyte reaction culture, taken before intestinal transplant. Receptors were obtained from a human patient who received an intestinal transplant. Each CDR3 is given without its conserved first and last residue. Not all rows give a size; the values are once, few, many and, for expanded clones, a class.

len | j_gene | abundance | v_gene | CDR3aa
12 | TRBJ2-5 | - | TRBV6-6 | ASSWGGNGETQY
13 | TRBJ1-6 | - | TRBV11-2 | ASSLDEHRSSPLH
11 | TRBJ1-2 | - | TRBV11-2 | ASSLLAGWGYT
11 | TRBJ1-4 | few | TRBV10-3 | AIRQGLGEKLF
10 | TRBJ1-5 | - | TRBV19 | ASRQGNQPQH
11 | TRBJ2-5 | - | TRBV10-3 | AISASRGETQY
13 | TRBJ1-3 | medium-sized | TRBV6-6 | ASRPDGSSGNTIY
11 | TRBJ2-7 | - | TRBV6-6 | ASSYERTYEQY
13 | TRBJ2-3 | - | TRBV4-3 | ASSQVAGRSDTQY
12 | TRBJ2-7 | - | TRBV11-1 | ASSRRGSLYEQY
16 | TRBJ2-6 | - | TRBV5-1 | ASSLAPGGLGGANVLT
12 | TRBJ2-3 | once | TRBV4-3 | ASSRGQGTDTQY
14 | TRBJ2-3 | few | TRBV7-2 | ASSTGLAGGADTQY
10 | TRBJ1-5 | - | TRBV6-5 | ASRTVQGPQH
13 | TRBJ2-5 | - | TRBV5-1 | ASSVQGGAQETQY
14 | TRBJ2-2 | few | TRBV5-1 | ASSLTSGGNTGELF
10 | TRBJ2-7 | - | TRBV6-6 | ASRRAGEKQY
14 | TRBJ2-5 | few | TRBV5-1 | ASSPVPGVLQETQY
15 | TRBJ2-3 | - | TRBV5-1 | ASSLAPSGGSTDTQY
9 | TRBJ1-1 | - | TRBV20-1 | RGGQGTEAF
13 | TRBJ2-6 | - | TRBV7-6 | ASSLLESGANVLT
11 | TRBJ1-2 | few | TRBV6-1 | ASSLTGGNGYT
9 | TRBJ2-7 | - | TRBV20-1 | SARPLYEQY
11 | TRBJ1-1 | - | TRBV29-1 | SVERGGRAEAF
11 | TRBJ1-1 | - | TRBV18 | ASSPGQVTEAF
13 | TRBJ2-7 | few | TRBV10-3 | AISERTSGEYEQY
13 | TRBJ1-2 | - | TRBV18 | ASSPRQGAVYGYT
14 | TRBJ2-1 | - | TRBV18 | ASSPYSGFTYNEQF
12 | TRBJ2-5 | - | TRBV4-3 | ASSQDLAMETQY
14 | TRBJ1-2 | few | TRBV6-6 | ASSTLTGDLNYGYT
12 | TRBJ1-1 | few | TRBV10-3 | AIWAGTGGTEAF
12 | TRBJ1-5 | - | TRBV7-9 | ASSPLGGNQPQH
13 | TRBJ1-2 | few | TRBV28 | ASTAPYGPDYGYT
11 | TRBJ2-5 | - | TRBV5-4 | ASSLAGGETQY
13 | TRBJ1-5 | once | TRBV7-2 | ASSLGGIGNQPQH
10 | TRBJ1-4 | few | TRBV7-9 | ASSLDRPQLF
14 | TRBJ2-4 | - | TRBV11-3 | ASSSRGTGGLNIQY
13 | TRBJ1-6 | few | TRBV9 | ASSVTGTANSPLH
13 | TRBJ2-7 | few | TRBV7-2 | ASRYTSGGTYEQY
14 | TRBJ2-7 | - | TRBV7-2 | ASSSRRDRGSYEQY
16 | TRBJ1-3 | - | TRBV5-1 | ASSLSGSLMASGNTIY
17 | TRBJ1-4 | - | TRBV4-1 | ASSQAASWSGDRNEKLF